This T cell receptor (beta chain) was sequenced during a study of beta chain features in type 1 diabetes. Overall study: Patients looked much like healthy donors when it came to age, gender and cell yields. Study-wide points: A potential PCR bias toward shorter templates would be equal in patient and control samples.

Remarks on this clone: What it binds is unknown.

Expressed TCRB transcripts were sequenced after all isolated RNA was converted to cDNA. Profiling relied on immunoSEQ multiplex PCR, and the TCRdb table lists in-frame clones only, not all of them. Among 350,000 to 450,000 clones listed, over 12% were seen once. The TCR sequence derives from a woman in her late teens or twenties in good health. The source material was naive CD4+ T cells from blood.

CDR3 sequence: CSVEVAGGFTGELFF. The CDR3 DNA reads as TGCAGCGTTGAAGTTGCGGGAGGGTTCACCGGGGAGCTGTTTTTT. The chain joins TRBV29-1 to TRBJ2-2; 9 nucleotides align to TRBD2. V lost 1 base, J lost 4 bases, and 4 bases stayed unmatched. Germline V gene data show CDR1 as SQVTM and CDR2 as ANQGSEA. The CDR3 has 15 amino acids.